The 17 T cell receptor beta chains below were found in one sample sequenced in a study of shared clonotypes between healthy human individuals. Method: immunoSEQ multiplex PCR; TCRdb's copy keeps in-frame clones and lacks some. The sample yields a few million clones, around 94% seen once. The sample comprised naive CD4+ T cells sorted from blood. Subset given: CD45RA+ positively selected. These receptors were collected from a man aged 18 to 30 in good health.

The J gene is TRBJ2-1, the V gene TRBV6-1; D might be TRBD1 (6 bases). Trimming took off 8 bases at V and 0 bases at J, with 11 bases between the two ends. Germline loops: CDR1 MNHNS, CDR2 SASEGT. The CDR3 is 14 amino acids. DNA of the CDR3: TGTGCCAGCTCCAAGGACAGCTCCTACAATGAGCAGTTCTTC. This gives the protein CASSKDSSYNEQFF.

V usage is TRBV13 and J usage is TRBJ2-7; the match to TRBD1 covers 7 bases. CDR3 size: 14 residues. Trimming took 4 bases from V and 9 from J; bases not matched to a gene: 12. Germline assignment: CDR1 PRHDT and CDR2 FYEKMQ (reference sequence). In DNA form, the CDR3 reads TGTGCCAGCAGCTACAGACAGGGAAGTACAGGGCAGTACTTC. Translating gives CASSYRQGSTGQYF. Drawing the rest from reference TRBV13 and TRBJ2-7, the complete variable domain is AAGVIQSPRHLIKEKRETATLKCYPIPRHDTVYWYQQGPGQDPQFLISFYEKMQSDKGSIPDRFSAQQFSDYHSELNMSSLELGDSALYFCASSYRQGSTGQYFGPGTRLTVT.

The CDR3 here is CASSLGLRGTEVYEQYF. As DNA, the CDR3 is TGTGCCAGCAGCTTAGGACTTCGTGGGACAGAGGTTTACGAGCAGTACTTC. The chain links TRBV7-9 to TRBJ2-7; TRBD1 agrees at 7 bases. This CDR3 is built from 17 residues. Germline V gene data show CDR1 as SEHNR and CDR2 as FQNEAQ (reference sequence). With V trimmed by 1 base and J by 4 bases, 13 bases remained unmatched.

The V and J genes are TRBV13 and TRBJ1-2; the D is unclear. Germline V lookup: CDR1 PRHDT, CDR2 FYEKMQ (reference sequence). The germline V and J ends were trimmed by 5 bases and 6 bases, with 13 bases remaining between them. This CDR3 has 13 residues. Here the CDR3 reads CASSPEARHGYTF. DNA of the CDR3: TGTGCCAGCAGCCCGGAGGCGAGACATGGCTACACCTTC.

This rearrangement joins TRBV5-1 to TRBJ1-2; D gene ambiguous. There are 13 residues in the CDR3. Germline V gene sequence: CDR1 SGHRS, CDR2 YFSETQ. The V end was cut by 0 bases, the J end by 8 bases, with 11 bases between. CDR3 DNA: TGCGCCAGCAGCTTGGGGGTGGGGAGAGGCTACACCTTC. Amino acids: CASSLGVGRGYTF.

The chain employs TRBV7-3 and TRBJ2-2; D is possibly TRBD2 (6 bases). CDR1 is SGHTA and CDR2 is FQGTGA in the germline V gene. The V and J ends lost 4 bases and 1 base respectively, with 10 bases between them. CDR3 length: 15 residues. Here the CDR3 reads CASSSGTLNTGELFF. Written as DNA, the CDR3 is TGTGCCAGCAGCTCCGGGACTCTGAACACCGGGGAGCTGTTTTTT.

This clone was detected only a few times. V gene TRBV6-6 combines with J gene TRBJ1-2; D uncertain. Trimming stripped 8 bases from V and 5 bases from J, with 12 bases between. The CDR3 runs to 12 residues. CDR1 and CDR2 (germline): MNHNY, SVGAGI (reference sequence). CDR3 protein: CASSPEAYGYTF. In DNA form, the CDR3 reads TGTGCCAGCTCCCCCGAGGCGTATGGCTACACCTTC.

The chain is built from TRBV27 and TRBJ1-4; the match to TRBD1 covers 9 bases. CDR1 is MNHEY and CDR2 is SMNVEV in the germline V gene (reference sequence). CDR3 length: 13 residues. Trimming cost V 2 bases and J 10 bases; bases outside gene matches: 2. CDR3 in DNA: TGTGCCAGCAGTTTAGGGACAGGGCTAAAACTGTTTTTT. Translating gives CASSLGTGLKLFF.

This clone has a single count. V is TRBV7-9 and J is TRBJ2-7; 9 bases match TRBD1. Per germline, CDR1 SEHNR and CDR2 FQNEAQ (reference sequence). This CDR3 has 18 amino acids. After removal of 2 bases from V and 4 bases from J, the junction contained 15 bases not matched to a gene. The CDR3 DNA is TGTGCCAGCAGCTTACCCCTCACCGGACAGGGGAACCAATACGAGCAGTACTTC. This translates into CASSLPLTGQGNQYEQYF. Full variable domain (remainder filled in from reference TRBV7-9 and TRBJ2-7): DTGVSQNPRHKITKRGQNVTFRCDPISEHNRLYWYRQTLGQGPEFLTYFQNEAQLEKSRLLSDRFSAERPKGSFSTLEIQRTEQGDSAMYLCASSLPLTGQGNQYEQYFGPGTRLTVT.

The V call is TRBV5-1, the J call TRBJ2-3; TRBD2 agrees at 15 bases. The V segment lost 4 bases and the J segment 2 bases; nucleotides outside the gene matches: 8. The length of the CDR3 is 18 residues. Germline lookup yields CDR1 SGHRS and CDR2 YFSETQ. This chain's CDR3 is CASSNGLAGGPVTDTQYF. The CDR3, as DNA: TGCGCCAGCAGCAACGGACTAGCGGGGGGGCCGGTCACAGATACGCAGTATTTT.

CDR3 in DNA: TGTGCCATCAGGAGCTCCGGGGAGCTGTTTTTT. Amino acid sequence: CAIRSSGELFF. The rearrangement uses TRBV10-3 and TRBJ2-2, with D hard to call. Per germline, CDR1 ENHRY and CDR2 SYGVKD. The germline V and J ends were trimmed by 6 bases and 6 bases, with 5 bases remaining between them. The CDR3 sequence is 11 residues long.

The genes are TRBV28 and TRBJ1-6; D not resolved. Trimming cost V 7 bases and J 9 bases, with 22 bases left between them. Germline V gene sequence: CDR1 MDHEN, CDR2 SYDVKM. This CDR3 region has 16 residues. The DNA of the CDR3 is TGTGCCAGCAAAGAACCAGGATCGGGGTCGGGTTCACCCCTCCACTTT. Its protein product is CASKEPGSGSGSPLHF.

This clone was detected only once. The chain carries TRBV7-2 and TRBJ2-5, with D perhaps assigned TRBD1 or TRBD2 (5 bases each). The CDR3 totals 14 residues. Germline V CDR1 and CDR2: SGHTA, FQGNSA. V lost 1 base and J lost 4, with 10 bases in between. CDR3 coding DNA: TGTGCCAGCAGCTTAGGGGGGAAGGGAGAGACCCAGTACTTC. It specifies CASSLGGKGETQYF.

V is TRBV5-6 and J is TRBJ1-6; D ambiguous. The CDR3 is made up of 13 amino acids. Trimming shortened V by 3 bases and J by 7 bases, and 8 bases separated the two germline ends. Germline CDR1 is SGHDT and CDR2 is YYEEEE. CDR3 nucleotides: TGTGCCAGCAGCTGGACCGAGAATTCACCCCTCCACTTT. This encodes CASSWTENSPLHF.

The genes are TRBV6-5 and TRBJ1-1, with TRBD1 identical over 7 bases. The germline gives CDR1 MNHEY, CDR2 SVGAGI. V lost 7 bases to trimming and J lost 4 bases; unmatched junction nucleotides: 12. The CDR3 is made up of 15 amino acids. Written as DNA, the CDR3 is TGTGCCAGCATCAGACAGGGCCCCCGGGCCACTGAAGCTTTCTTT. It codes for CASIRQGPRATEAFF.

V usage is TRBV6-1 and J usage is TRBJ1-4, with 9 nucleotides matching TRBD1. The junction had 6 bases not matched to a gene; V was cut back by 6 bases and J by 13 bases. The CDR3 runs 12 residues. Germline CDR1 MNHNS, CDR2 SASEGT. Written as DNA, the CDR3 is TGTGCCAGCAGGCTACAGGGGGCGCGACTGTTTTTT. It yields the protein CASRLQGARLFF.

This clone was found once. The chain has TRBV7-2 and TRBJ1-5; D is possibly TRBD1 (6 bases). Germline-derived CDR1 and CDR2 are SGHTA and FQGNSA. CDR3 length equals 14 residues. The ends were cut back, 4 bases at V and 5 bases at J, with 12 bases in the middle. The chain's CDR3 is CASSSQEGDQPQHF. For the CDR3, the DNA is TGTGCCAGCAGCTCCCAGGAGGGGGATCAGCCCCAGCATTTT.